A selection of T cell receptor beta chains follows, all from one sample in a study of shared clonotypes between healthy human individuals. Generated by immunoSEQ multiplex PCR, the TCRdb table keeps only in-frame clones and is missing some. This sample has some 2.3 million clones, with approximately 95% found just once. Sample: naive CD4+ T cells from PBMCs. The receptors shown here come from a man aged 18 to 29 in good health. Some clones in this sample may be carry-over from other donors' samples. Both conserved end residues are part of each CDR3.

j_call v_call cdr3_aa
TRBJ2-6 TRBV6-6 CASRQGTGPGANVLTF
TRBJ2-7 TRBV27 CASFRGQYTRGTRVEGEQYF
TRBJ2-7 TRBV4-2 CASSRAGQVFNEQYF
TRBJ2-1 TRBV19 CASSKQTSPNIYNEQFF
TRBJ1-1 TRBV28 CASRTRSARVLVEAFF
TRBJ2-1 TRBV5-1 CASSLALGAANEQFF
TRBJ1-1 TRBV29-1 CSVVGQSNTEAFF
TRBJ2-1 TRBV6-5 CASSSVAGGRWGEQFF
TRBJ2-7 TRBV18 CASSPPGQRSYEQYF
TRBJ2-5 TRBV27 CASSSGNQETQYF
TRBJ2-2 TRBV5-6 CASSLGPASGTGELFF
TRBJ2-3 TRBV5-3 CARSRGTPDCTDTQYF
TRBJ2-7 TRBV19 CASSIRLAGGYEQYF
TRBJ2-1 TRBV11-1 CASSWGGAGAYNEQFF
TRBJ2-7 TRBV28 CASSLGGQDPKEQYF
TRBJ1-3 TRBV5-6 CASSFGVSRSGNTIYF
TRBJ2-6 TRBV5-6 CASSLGASGANVLTF
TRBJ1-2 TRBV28 CASQTGNYGYTF
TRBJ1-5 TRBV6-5 CASSYSREQPQHF
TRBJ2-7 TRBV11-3 CASSLGVDYEQYF
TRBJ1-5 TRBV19 CASSIGRDQPQHF
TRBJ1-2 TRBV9 CASSPPGNPYGYTF
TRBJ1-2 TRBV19 CASSIGFNYGYTF
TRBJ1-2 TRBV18 CTSSPDRDYSYGYTF
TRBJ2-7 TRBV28 CASSPPLYEQYF
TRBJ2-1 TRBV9 CASSGQGGSSYNEQFF
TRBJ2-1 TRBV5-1 CASSQVASGRSWNEQFF
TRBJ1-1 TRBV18 CASSERLGQANTEAFF
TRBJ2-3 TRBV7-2 CASSPGLAADTQYF
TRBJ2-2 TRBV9 CASSPRGGNTGELFF
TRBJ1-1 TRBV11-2 CASSLGQTMNTEAFF